The 2 T cell receptor beta chains below all came from one sample that was sequenced in a study of shared clonotypes between healthy human individuals (dated by TCRdb to about 2020). The receptor library was made with the immunoSEQ multiplex PCR assay. TCRdb took over this immuneACCESS table, retaining in-frame rearrangements with V and J assigned. Such tables are incomplete; in checked studies, under half of the missing clones stem from an unresolved V gene, and the remainder is unexplained. A total of some 740,000 clones appear in this sample, 80% to 95% of them only once. The ten biggest clones cover more than 20% of the sample. CD8 naive samples consisted of CD45RO-negative cells that were positively selected for CCR7, yielding a CD45RA+CCR7+ population without TemRA cells. The sample was naive CD8+ T cells sorted from blood. The sample's cell subset or site, from its label and the paper: CD45RA+CCR7+. Receptors originate from a man younger than 45 in good health.

This clone has just one count. The chain combines TRBV27 with TRBJ2-7, with D hard to call. The CDR3 runs 13 residues. Germline V gives CDR1 MNHEY, CDR2 SMNVEV (reference sequence). The V gene lost 4 bases and the J gene lost 4 bases, with 11 bases spanning the gap. CDR3 nucleotides: TGTGCCAGCAGTTCAGGCTTCGATTACGAGCAGTACTTC. Protein product: CASSSGFDYEQYF.

The chain employs TRBV9 and TRBJ2-1; a possible D gene is TRBD1 (6 bases). Between the trimmed V and J ends, which lost 4 bases and 6 bases, there was a span of 20 bases. The CDR3 length is 16 residues. Germline CDR1 is SGDLS and CDR2 is YYNGEE. As DNA, the CDR3 is TGTGCCAGCAGCCACAAAAGACAGGAAGATTTCAATGAGCAGTTCTTC. This gives the protein CASSHKRQEDFNEQFF.